This entry features one T cell receptor (beta chain) sequence. Repertoires were generated with immunoSEQ multiplex PCR, while TCRdb's copy carries only in-frame clones and drops some. In the table there are roughly 100,000 clones, roughly 80% of which are singletons. This specimen comes from a study of OX40 agonist ivuxolimab in advanced cancers. The overall study: Participants could have had prior anti-PD-1, anti-PD-L1 or anti-CTLA-4 therapy, and more than 35% had some.

The length of the CDR3 is 14 residues. CDR1 is MNHEY, CDR2 SMNVEV, per germline (reference sequence). V was shortened by 5 bases and J by 2 bases, with 10 bases between the two germline ends. J is TRBJ1-5 and V is TRBV27; D call uncertain. The sequencing used CD4+ or CD8+ T cells sorted from blood, collected in a trial of the OX40 agonist ivuxolimab. This TCR came from an adult with an advanced solid tumor such as melanoma, head and neck, liver or kidney cancer. The CDR3 region is CASSLRLGNQPQHF. In nucleotides, the CDR3 is TGTGCCAGCAGTCTTCGGTTGGGCAATCAGCCCCAGCATTTT.